This T cell receptor beta chain was captured by sequencing in a study of PD-1 blockade in classical Hodgkin lymphoma. About the study: Intravenous nivolumab at 3 mg/kg was given to patients every 2 weeks.

Trimming at V came to 3 bases and at J to 3 bases, leaving 14 bases not matched to a gene. The CDR3 covers 19 residues. CDR1 is SGDLS, CDR2 YYNGEE, per germline. All the patients suffered relapse after autologous stem cell transplantation, and brentuximab vedotin exposure differed. Here immunoSEQ multiplex PCR was the method, and the copy in TCRdb shows in-frame clones only, minus some. The table records tens of thousands of clones, about 93% of them present only once. Regarding this clone: Its antigen remains unidentified.

Study-level findings and limits: Reasons behind the repertoire differences stay unclear, perhaps disease activity or earlier therapy. Relative to healthy donors, newly diagnosed patients reportedly had lower baseline TCR diversity, which was reported as lower still in relapsed/refractory patients. Baseline diversity was lower in partial responders and progressors than complete responders.

This specimen consisted of peripheral blood mononuclear cells (PBMCs), obtained at baseline. This sequence joins TRBV9 and TRBJ2-2, with 10 bases identical to TRBD2. The clonotype was recovered from a human donor with classical Hodgkin lymphoma. The DNA for the CDR3 is TGTGCCAGCAGCGAGGCCCAGCGCCCTAGCGGGGGATACACCGGGGAGCTGTTTTTT. This encodes CASSEAQRPSGGYTGELFF.